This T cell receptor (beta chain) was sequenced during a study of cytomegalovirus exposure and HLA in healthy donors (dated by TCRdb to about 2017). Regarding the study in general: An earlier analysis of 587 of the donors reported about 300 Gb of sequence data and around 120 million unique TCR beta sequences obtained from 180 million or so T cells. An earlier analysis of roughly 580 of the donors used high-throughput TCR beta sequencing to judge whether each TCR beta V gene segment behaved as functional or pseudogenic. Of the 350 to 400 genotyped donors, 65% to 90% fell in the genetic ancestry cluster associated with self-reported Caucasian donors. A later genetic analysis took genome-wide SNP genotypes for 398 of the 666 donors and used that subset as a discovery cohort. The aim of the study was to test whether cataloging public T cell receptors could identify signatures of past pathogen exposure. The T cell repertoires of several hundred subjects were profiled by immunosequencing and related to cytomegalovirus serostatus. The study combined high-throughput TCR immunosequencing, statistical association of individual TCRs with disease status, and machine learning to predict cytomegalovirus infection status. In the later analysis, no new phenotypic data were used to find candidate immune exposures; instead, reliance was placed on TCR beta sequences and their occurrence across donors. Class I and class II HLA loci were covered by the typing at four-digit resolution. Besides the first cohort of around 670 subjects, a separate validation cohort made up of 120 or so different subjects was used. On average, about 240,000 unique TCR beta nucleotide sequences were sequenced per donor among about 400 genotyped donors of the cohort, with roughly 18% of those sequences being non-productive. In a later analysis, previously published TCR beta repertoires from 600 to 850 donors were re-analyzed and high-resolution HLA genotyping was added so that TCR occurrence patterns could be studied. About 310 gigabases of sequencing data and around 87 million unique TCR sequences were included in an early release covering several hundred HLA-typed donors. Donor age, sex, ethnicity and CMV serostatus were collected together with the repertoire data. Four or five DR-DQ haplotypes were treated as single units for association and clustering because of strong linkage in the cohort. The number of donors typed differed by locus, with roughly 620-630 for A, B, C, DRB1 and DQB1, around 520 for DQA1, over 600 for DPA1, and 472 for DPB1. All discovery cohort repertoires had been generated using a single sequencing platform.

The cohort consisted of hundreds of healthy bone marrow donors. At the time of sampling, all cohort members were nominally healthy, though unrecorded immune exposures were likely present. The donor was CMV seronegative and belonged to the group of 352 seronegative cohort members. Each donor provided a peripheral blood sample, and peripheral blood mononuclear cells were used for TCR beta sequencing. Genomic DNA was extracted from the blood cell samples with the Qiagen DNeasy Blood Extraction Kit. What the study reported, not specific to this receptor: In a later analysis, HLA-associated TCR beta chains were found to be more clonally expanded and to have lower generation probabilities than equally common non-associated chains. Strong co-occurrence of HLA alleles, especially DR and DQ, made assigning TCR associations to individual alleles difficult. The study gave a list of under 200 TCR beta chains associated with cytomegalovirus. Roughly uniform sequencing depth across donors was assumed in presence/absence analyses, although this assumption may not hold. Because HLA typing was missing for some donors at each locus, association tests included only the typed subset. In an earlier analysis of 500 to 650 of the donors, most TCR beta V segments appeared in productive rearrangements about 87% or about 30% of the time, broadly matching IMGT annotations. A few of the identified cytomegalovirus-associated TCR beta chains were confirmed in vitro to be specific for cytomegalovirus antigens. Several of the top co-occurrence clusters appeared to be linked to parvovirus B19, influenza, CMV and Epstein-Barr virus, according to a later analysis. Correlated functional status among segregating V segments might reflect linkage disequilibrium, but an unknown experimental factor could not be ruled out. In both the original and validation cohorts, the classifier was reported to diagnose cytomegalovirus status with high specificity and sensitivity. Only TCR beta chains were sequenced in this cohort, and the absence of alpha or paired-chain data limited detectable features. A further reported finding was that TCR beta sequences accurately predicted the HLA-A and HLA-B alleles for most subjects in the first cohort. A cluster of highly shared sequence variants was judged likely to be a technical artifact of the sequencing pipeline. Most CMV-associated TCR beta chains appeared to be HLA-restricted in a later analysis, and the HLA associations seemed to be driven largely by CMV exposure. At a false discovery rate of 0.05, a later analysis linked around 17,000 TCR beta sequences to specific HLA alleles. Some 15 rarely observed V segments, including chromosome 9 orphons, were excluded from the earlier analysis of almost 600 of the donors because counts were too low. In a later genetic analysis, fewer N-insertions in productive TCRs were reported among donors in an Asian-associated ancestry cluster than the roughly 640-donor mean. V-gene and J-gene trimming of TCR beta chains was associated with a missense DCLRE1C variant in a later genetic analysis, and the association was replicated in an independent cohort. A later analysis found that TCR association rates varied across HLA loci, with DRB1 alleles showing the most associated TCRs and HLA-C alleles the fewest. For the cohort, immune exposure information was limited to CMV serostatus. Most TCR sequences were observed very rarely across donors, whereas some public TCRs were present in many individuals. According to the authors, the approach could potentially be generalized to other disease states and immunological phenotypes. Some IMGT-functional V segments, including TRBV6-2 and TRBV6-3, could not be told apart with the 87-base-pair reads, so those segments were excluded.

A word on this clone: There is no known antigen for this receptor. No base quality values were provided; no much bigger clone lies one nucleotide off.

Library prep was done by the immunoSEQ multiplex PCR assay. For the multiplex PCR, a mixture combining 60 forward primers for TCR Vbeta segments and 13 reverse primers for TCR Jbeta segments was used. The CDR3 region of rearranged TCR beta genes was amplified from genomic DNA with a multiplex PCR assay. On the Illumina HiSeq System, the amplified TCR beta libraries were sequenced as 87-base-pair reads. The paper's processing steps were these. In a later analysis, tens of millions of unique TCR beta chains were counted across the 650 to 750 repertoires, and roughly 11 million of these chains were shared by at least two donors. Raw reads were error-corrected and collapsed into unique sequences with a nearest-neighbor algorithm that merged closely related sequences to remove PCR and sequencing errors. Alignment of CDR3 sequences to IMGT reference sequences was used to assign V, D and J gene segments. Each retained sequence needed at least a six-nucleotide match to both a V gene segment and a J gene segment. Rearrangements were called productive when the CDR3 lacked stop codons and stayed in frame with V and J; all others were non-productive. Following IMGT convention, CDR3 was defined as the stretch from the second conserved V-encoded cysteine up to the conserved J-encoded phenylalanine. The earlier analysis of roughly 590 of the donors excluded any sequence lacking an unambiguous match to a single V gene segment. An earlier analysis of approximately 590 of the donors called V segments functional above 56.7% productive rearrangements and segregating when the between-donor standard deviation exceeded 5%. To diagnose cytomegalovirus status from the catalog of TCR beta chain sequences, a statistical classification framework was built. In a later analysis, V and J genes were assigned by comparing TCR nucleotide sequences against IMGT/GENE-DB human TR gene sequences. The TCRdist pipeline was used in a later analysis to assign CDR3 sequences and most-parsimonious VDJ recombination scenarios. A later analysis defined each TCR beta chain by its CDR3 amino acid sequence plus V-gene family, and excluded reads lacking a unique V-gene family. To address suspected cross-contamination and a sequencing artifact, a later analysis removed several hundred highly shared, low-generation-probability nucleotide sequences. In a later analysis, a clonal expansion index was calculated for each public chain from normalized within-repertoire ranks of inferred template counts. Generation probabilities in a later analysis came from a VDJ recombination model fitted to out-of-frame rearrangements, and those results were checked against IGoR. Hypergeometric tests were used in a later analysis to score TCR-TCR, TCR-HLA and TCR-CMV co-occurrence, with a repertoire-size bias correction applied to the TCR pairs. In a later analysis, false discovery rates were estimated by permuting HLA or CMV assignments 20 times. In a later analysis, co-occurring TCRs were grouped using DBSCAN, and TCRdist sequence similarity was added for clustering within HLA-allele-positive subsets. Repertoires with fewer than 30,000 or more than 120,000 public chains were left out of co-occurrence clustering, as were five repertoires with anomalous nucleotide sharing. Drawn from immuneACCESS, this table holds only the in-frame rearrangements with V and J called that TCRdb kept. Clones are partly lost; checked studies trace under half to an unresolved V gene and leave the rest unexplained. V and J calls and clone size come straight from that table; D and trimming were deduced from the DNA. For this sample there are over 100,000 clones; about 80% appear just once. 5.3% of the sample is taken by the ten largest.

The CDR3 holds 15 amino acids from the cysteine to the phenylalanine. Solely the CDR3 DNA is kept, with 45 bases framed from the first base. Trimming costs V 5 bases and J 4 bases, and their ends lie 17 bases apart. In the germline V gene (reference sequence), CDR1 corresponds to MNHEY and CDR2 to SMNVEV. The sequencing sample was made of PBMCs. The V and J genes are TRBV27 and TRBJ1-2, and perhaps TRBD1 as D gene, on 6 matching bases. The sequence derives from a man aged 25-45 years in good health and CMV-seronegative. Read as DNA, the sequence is TGTGCCAGCAGTCCCAGGACAGCTCTACCCTATGGCTACACCTTC. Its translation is CASSPRTALPYGYTF.